This T cell receptor (beta chain) is from a study of PD-1 blockade in classical Hodgkin lymphoma. Regarding the study as a whole: Newly diagnosed and completely responding patients shared comparable baseline diversity. Why repertoires differed is undefined; disease activity or prior therapy possibly contributed.

Worth noting for this clone: The antigen remains undetermined.

The time point here: cycle 4 day 1 (C4D1), after more than five weeks of nivolumab. Relapse was seen in all patients after autologous stem cell transplantation, and brentuximab vedotin exposure was variable. Magnetic negative selection served to purify CD4+ T cells out of PBMCs that had been thawed. Germline V CDR1 and CDR2: SGHRS, YFSETQ. There are 14 residues in the CDR3. Trimming removed 4 bases from V and 5 bases from J, with 15 bases in between. The protocol was immunoSEQ multiplex PCR, while the TCRdb copy is restricted to in-frame clones and leaves out a portion. Seen here are around 28,000 clones, more than 85% observed once, and the top ten hold more than 0.35%.

The input for sequencing was CD4+ T cells from blood, taken before the fourth cycle of nivolumab. The gene calls are TRBV5-1 and TRBJ1-1, with D tentatively TRBD1 (5 bases). This TCR was sampled from a human donor with classical Hodgkin lymphoma. CDR3 region: CASSPAGTRTEAFF. In DNA form, the CDR3 reads TGCGCCAGCAGCCCCGCCGGGACGAGAACTGAAGCTTTCTTT.